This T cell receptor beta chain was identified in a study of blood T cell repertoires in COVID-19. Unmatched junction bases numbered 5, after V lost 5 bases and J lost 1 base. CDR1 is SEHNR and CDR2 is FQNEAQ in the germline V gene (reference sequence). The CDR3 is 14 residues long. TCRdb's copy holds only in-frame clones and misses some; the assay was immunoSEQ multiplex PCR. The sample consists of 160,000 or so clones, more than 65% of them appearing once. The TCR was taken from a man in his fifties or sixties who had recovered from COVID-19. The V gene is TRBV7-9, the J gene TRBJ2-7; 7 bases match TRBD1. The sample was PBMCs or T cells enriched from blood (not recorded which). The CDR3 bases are TGTGCCAGCAGCCTCGGGACAGTATCCTACGAGCAGTACTTC. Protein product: CASSLGTVSYEQYF.